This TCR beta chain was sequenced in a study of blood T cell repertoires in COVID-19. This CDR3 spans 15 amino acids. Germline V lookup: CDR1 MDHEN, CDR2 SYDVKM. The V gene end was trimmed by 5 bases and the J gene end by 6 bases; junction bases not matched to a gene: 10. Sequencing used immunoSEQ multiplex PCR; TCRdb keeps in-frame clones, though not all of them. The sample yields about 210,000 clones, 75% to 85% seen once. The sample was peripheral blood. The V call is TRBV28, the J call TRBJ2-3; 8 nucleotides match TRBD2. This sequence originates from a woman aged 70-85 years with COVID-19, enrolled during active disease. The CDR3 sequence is CASSPRGGFRDTQYF. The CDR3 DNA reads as TGTGCCAGCAGTCCCCGGGGGGGCTTTCGCGATACGCAGTATTTT.